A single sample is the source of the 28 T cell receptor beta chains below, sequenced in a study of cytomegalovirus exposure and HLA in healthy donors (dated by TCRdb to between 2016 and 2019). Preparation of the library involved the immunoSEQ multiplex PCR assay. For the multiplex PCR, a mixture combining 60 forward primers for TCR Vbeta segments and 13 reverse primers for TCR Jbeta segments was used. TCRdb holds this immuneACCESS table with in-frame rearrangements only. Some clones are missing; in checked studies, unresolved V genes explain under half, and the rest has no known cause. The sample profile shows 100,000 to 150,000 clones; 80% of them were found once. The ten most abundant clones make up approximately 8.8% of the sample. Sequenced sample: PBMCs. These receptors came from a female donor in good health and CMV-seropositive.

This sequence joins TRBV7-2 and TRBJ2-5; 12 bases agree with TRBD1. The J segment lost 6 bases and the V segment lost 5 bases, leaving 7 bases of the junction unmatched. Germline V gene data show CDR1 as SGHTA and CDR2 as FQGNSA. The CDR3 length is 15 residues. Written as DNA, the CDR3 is TGTGCCAGCAGCCTCGGGACAGGGGGCGGAAAGACCCAGTACTTC. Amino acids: CASSLGTGGGKTQYF.

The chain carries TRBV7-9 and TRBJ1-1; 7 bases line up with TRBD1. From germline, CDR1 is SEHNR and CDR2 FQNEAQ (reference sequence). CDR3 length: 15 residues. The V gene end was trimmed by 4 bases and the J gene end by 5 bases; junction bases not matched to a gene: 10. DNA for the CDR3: TGTGCCAGCAGCTCGAACAGGGGCCGCGGGACTGAAGCTTTCTTT. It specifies CASSSNRGRGTEAFF. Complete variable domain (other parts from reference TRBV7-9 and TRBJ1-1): DTGVSQNPRHKITKRGQNVTFRCDPISEHNRLYWYRQTLGQGPEFLTYFQNEAQLEKSRLLSDRFSAERPKGSFSTLEIQRTEQGDSAMYLCASSSNRGRGTEAFFGQGTRLTVV.

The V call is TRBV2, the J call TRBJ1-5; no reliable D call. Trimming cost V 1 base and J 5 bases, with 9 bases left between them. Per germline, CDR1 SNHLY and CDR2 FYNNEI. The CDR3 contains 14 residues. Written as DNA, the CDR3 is TGTGCCAGCAGTGAAGACAGTACTTATCAGCCCCAGCATTTT. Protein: CASSEDSTYQPQHF.

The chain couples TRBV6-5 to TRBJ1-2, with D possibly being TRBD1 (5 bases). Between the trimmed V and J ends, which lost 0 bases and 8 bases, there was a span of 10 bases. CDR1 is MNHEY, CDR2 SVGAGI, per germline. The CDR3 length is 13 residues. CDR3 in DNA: TGTGCCAGCAGTTACTCTGGGACTCCGGGCTACACCTTC. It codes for CASSYSGTPGYTF.

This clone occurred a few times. The CDR3 region is CASSPGTSADTQYF. Written as DNA, the CDR3 is TGTGCCAGCAGTCCCGGGACTAGCGCAGATACGCAGTATTTT. V is TRBV28 and J is TRBJ2-3; 10 positions match TRBD2. The V and J ends lost 5 bases and 4 bases, in that order; junction bases with no gene match: 3. CDR3 length equals 14 residues. Germline V lookup: CDR1 MDHEN, CDR2 SYDVKM. The full variable domain, rest sourced from reference TRBV28 and TRBJ2-3, is DVKVTQSSRYLVKRTGEKVFLECVQDMDHENMFWYRQDPGLGLRLIYFSYDVKMKEKGDIPEGYSVSREKKERFSLILESASTNQTSMYLCASSPGTSADTQYFGPGTRLTVL.

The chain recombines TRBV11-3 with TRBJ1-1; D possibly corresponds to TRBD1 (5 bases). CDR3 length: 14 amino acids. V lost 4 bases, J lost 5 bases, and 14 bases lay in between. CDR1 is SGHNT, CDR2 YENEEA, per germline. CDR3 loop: CASSSSRGRTEAFF. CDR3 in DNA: TGTGCCAGCAGCTCCAGTCGGGGGAGGACTGAAGCTTTCTTT. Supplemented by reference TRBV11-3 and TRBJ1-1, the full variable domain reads EAGVVQSPRYKIIEKKQPVAFWCNPISGHNTLYWYLQNLGQGPELLIRYENEEAVDDSQLPKDRFSAERLKGVDSTLKIQPAELGDSAVYLCASSSSRGRTEAFFGQGTRLTVV.

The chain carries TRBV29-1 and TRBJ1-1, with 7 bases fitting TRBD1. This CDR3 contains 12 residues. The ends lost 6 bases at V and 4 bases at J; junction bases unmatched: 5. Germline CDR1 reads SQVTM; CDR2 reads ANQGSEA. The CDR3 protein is CSVAGQSTEAFF. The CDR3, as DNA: TGCAGCGTCGCGGGACAGAGCACTGAAGCTTTCTTT.

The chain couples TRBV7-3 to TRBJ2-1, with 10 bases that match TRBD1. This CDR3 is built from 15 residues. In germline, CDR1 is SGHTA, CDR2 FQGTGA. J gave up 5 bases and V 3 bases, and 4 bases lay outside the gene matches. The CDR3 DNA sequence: TGTGCCAGCAGCTTTAGGACAGGGGGAAACAATGAGCAGTTCTTC. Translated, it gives CASSFRTGGNNEQFF.

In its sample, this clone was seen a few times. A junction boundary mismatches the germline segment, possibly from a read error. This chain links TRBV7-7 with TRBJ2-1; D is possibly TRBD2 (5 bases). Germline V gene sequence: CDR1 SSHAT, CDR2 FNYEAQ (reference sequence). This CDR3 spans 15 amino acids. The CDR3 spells CASSLRFGIGDEQFF. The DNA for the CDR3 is TGTGCTAGCAGCTTAAGGTTCGGGATCGGGGATGAGCAGTTCTTC.

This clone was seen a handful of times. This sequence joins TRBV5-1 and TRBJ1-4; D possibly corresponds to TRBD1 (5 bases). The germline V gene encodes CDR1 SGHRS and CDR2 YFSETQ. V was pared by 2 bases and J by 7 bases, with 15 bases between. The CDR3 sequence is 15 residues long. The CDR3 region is CASSFSGSIGEKLFF. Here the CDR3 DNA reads TGCGCCAGCAGCTTCTCAGGGTCCATTGGTGAAAAACTGTTTTTT.

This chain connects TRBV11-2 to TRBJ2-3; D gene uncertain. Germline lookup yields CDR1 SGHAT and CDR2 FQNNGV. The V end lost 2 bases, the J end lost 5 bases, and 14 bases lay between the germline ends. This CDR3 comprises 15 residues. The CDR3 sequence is CASSLNPGPQDTQYF. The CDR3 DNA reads TGTGCCAGCAGCTTAAACCCCGGTCCGCAAGATACGCAGTATTTT.

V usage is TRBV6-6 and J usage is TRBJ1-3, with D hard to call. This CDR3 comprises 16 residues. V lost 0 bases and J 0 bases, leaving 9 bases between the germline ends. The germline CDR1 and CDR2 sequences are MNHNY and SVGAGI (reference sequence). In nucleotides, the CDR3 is TGTGCCAGCAGTTACTCGTACAGCCCCTCTGGAAACACCATATATTTT. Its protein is CASSYSYSPSGNTIYF.

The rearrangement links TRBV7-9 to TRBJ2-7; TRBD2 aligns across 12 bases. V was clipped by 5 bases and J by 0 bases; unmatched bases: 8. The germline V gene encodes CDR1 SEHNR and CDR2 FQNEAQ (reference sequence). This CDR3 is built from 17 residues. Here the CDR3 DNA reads TGTGCCAGCAGCCTGAATGGACTAGCGGGGCCCTCCTACGAGCAGTACTTC. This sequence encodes CASSLNGLAGPSYEQYF. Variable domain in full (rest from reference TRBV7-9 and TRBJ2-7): DTGVSQNPRHKITKRGQNVTFRCDPISEHNRLYWYRQTLGQGPEFLTYFQNEAQLEKSRLLSDRFSAERPKGSFSTLEIQRTEQGDSAMYLCASSLNGLAGPSYEQYFGPGTRLTVT.

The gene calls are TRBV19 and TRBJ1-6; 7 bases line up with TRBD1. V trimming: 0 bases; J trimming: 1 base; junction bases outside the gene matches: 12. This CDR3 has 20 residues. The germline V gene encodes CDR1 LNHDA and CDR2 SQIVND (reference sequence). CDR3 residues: CASSIDPAGGGRSYNSPLHF. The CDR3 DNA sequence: TGTGCCAGTAGTATAGATCCGGCAGGGGGAGGCAGGTCCTATAATTCACCCCTCCACTTT.

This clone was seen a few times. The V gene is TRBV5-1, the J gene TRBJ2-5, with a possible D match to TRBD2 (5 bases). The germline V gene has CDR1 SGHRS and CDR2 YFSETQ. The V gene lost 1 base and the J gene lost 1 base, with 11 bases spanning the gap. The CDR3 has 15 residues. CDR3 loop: CASSLTGNRQETQYF. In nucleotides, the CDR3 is TGCGCCAGCAGCTTGACGGGGAATCGCCAAGAGACCCAGTACTTC.

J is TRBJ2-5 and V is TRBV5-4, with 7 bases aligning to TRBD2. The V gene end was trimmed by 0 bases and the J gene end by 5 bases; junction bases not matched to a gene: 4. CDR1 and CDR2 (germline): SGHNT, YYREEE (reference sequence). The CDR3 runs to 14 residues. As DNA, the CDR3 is TGTGCCAGCAGCTTGGAGGGAGGGATGGAGACCCAGTACTTC. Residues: CASSLEGGMETQYF.

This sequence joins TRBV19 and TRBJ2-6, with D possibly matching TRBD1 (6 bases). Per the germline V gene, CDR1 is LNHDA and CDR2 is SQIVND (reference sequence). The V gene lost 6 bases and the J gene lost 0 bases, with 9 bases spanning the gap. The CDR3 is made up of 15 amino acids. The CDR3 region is CASSRQDSGANVLTF. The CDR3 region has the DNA TGTGCCAGTAGCAGACAGGACTCTGGGGCCAACGTCCTGACTTTC.

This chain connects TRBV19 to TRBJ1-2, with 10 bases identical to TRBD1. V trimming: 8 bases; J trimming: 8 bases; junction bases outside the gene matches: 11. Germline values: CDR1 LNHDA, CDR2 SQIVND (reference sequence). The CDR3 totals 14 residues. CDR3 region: CASEKADRGHGYTF. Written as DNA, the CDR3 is TGTGCCAGTGAAAAGGCCGACAGGGGGCACGGCTACACCTTC. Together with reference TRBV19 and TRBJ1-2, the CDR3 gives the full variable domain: DGGITQSPKYLFRKEGQNVTLSCEQNLNHDAMYWYRQDPGQGLRLIYYSQIVNDFQKGDIAEGYSVSREKKESFPLTVTSAQKNPTAFYLCASEKADRGHGYTFGSGTRLTVV.

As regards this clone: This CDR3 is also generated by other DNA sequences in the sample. CDR3 in amino acids: CAWSVGGGNQPQHF. As DNA, the CDR3 is TGTGCCTGGAGTGTAGGCGGGGGCAATCAGCCCCAGCATTTT. The chain joins TRBV30 to TRBJ1-5; D is ambiguous. Trimming took 0 bases from V and 2 from J, leaving 8 bases between them. The length of the CDR3 is 14 residues. Germline V lookup: CDR1 GTSNPN, CDR2 SVGIG (reference sequence).

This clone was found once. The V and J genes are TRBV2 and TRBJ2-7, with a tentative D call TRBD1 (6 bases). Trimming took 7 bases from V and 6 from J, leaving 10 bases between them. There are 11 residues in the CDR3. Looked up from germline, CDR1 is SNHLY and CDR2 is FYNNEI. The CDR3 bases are TGTGCCAGCAACAGGGTTGGCGAGCAGTACTTC. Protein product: CASNRVGEQYF. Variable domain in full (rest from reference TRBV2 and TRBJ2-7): EPEVTQTPSHQVTQMGQEVILRCVPISNHLYFYWYRQILGQKVEFLVSFYNNEISEKSEIFDDQFSVERPDGSNFTLKIRSTKLEDSAMYFCASNRVGEQYFGPGTRLTVT.

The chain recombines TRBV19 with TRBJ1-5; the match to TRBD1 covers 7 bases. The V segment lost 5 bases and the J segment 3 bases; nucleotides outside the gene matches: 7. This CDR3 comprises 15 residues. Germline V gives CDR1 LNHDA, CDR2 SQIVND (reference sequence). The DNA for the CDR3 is TGTGCCAGTAGTGCTTCCGGGACAGTCAATCAGCCCCAGCATTTT. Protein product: CASSASGTVNQPQHF.

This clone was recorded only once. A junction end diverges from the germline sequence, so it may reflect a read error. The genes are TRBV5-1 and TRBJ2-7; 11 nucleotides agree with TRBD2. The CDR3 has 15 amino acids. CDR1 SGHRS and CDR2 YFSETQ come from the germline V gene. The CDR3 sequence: CASSAGLAVPYGQYF. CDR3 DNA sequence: TGCGCCAGCAGCGCGGGACTAGCGGTACCCTACGGGCAGTACTTC.

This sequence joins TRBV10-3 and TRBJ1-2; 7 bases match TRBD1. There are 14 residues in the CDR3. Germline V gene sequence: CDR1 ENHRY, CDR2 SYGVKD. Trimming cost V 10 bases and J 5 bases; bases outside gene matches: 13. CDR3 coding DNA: TGTGCCAACGGGACAGCTATTCAGGGATATGGCTACACCTTC. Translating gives CANGTAIQGYGYTF.

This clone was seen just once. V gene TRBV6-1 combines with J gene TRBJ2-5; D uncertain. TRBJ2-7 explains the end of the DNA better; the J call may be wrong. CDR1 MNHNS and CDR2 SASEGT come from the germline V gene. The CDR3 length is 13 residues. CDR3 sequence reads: CASSDPLPYEQYF. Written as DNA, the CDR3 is TGTGCCAGCAGTGATCCCCTTCCCTACGAGCAGTACTTC.

Here the CDR3 reads CASSRQGDTEAFF. The DNA for the CDR3 is TGCGCCAGCAGCCGCCAGGGGGACACTGAAGCTTTCTTT. The chain recombines TRBV5-1 with TRBJ1-1; 7 nucleotides line up with TRBD1. The junction had 3 bases not matched to a gene; V was cut back by 4 bases and J by 3 bases. This CDR3 comprises 13 residues. Germline V lookup: CDR1 SGHRS, CDR2 YFSETQ.

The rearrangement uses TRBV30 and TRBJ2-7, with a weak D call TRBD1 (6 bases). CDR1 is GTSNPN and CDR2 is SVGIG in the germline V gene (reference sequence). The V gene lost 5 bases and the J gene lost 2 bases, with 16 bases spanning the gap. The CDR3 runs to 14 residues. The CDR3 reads CAWLDRRRPYEQYF. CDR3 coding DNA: TGTGCCTGGTTAGACAGGAGGAGGCCCTACGAGCAGTACTTC.

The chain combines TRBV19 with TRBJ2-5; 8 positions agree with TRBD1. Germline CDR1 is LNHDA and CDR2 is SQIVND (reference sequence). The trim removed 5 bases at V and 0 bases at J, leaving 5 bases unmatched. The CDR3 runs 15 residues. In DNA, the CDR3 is TGTGCCAGTAGTGGACAGGGAATGTACCAAGAGACCCAGTACTTC. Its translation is CASSGQGMYQETQYF.

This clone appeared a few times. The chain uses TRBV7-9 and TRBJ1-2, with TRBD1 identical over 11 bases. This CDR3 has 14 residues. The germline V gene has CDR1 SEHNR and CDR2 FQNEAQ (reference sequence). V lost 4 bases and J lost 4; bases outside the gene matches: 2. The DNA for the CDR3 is TGTGCCAGCAGCTACGGACAGGGGGCCTATGGCTACACCTTC. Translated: CASSYGQGAYGYTF.